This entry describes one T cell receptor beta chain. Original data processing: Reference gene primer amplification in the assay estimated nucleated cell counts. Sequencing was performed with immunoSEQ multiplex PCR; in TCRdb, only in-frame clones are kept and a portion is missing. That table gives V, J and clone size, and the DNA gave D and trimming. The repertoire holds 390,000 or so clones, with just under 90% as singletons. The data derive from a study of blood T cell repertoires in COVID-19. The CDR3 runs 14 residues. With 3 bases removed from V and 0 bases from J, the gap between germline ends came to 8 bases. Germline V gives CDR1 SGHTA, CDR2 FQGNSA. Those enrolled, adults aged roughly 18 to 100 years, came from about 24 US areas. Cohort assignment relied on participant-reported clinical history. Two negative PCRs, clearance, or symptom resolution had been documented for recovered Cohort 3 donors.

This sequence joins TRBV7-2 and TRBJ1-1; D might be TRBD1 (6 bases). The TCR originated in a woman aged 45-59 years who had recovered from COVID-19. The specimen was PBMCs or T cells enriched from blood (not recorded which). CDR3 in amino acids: CASSFHRVNTEAFF. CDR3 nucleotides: TGTGCCAGCAGCTTCCACAGGGTGAACACTGAAGCTTTCTTT.